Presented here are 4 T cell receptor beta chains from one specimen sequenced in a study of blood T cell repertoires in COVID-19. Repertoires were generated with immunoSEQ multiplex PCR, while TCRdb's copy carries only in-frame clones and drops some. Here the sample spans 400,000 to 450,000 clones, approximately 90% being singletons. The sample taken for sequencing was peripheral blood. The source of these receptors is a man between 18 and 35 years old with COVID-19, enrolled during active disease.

The CDR3 sequence is CASTPKVPTYNSPLHF. The DNA for the CDR3 is TGTGCCAGCACCCCAAAAGTACCTACCTATAATTCACCCCTCCACTTT. The rearrangement joins TRBV14 to TRBJ1-6; no clear D gene. V lost 7 bases and J lost 2, with 15 bases in between. In germline, CDR1 is SGHDN, CDR2 FVKESK. The CDR3 extends over 16 amino acids.

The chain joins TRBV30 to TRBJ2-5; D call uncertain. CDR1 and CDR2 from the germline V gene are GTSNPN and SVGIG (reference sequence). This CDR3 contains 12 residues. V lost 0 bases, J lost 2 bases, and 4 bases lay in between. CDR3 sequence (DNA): TGTGCCTGGAGTGTACAACAAGAGACCCAGTACTTC. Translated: CAWSVQQETQYF. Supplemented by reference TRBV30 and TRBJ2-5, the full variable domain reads SQTIHQWPATLVQPVGSPLSLECTVEGTSNPNLYWYRQAAGRGLQLLFYSVGIGQISSEVPQNLSASRPQDRQFILSSKKLLLSDSGFYLCAWSVQQETQYFGPGTRLLVL.

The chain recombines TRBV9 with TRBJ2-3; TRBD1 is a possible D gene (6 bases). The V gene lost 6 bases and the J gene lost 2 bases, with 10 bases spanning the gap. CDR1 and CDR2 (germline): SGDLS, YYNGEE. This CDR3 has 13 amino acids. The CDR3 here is CASTRTATDTQYF. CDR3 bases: TGTGCCAGCACCCGGACAGCCACAGATACGCAGTATTTT.

The CDR3 DNA is TGTGCCAGCAGCGGCGGGGGAAGCTCCTACAATGAGCAGTTCTTC. Protein product: CASSGGGSSYNEQFF. The V and J genes are TRBV5-5 and TRBJ2-1; 7 positions agree with TRBD2. The germline V gene has CDR1 SGHKS and CDR2 YYEKEE (reference sequence). Germline trimming cut 4 bases from V and 0 bases from J; bases unmatched to any gene: 4. The CDR3 spans 15 residues.